This is a list of T cell receptor beta chains from one sample in a study of T cells in Graves' hyperthyroidism and ophthalmopathy. One entry per CDR3 protein results from TCRdb running MiXCR on the multiplex PCR reads. In the table there are roughly 250,000 distinct CDR3 sequences, roughly 14% of which are singletons. The material sequenced was blood. The receptors come from a woman between 40 and 50 years old with Graves' hyperthyroidism that later progressed to Graves' ophthalmopathy. Each CDR3 is given with its conserved first and last residue. D genes are given only for firm matches. The size entry is marked missing in some rows and otherwise reads once, few, many or a size class.

D gene	V gene	J gene	clone size	CDR3 length	CDR3 DNA	CDR3 protein
-	TRBV19	TRBJ2-1	-	14	TGTGCCAGTAGTATCCCGGGTTCCTACAATGAGCAGTTCTTC	CASSIPGSYNEQFF
-	TRBV5-1	TRBJ2-1	few	14	TGCGCCAGCAGCTTTCGGGACCCCCTTAATGAGCAGTTCTTC	CASSFRDPLNEQFF
-	TRBV6-1	TRBJ1-1	many	13	TGTGCCAGCAGTTATTCAACGAACACTGAAGCTTTCTTT	CASSYSTNTEAFF
-	TRBV28	TRBJ2-7	many	15	TGTGCCAGCTCCTCTCCGGGTCCCGCTCCTCTCGAGCAGTACTTC	CASSSPGPAPLEQYF
TRBD2	TRBV28	TRBJ2-1	-	18	TGTGCCAGCGGCCAAGCCGCTAGCGGGAGGGGGTCCTACAATGAGCAGTTCTTC	CASGQAASGRGSYNEQFF
TRBD1	TRBV6-1	TRBJ2-3	many	17	TGTGCCAGCAGTTCCAAGTTGACAGGGCGTAGCACAGATACGCAGTATTTT	CASSSKLTGRSTDTQYF
-	TRBV29-1	TRBJ2-3	many	13	TGCAGCGTTGGGCCCGCCGGGGGAGATACGCAGTATTTT	CSVGPAGGDTQYF
TRBD2	TRBV6-1	TRBJ2-3	many	16	TGTGCCAGCAGCCAAAAGCGGGAGGCCGTCACAGATACGCAGTATTTT	CASSQKREAVTDTQYF
TRBD1	TRBV28	TRBJ2-1	many	13	TGTGCCAGCAGCCCGGACAGGTGGGATGAGCAGTTCTTC	CASSPDRWDEQFF
TRBD1	TRBV9	TRBJ2-1	many	16	TGTGCCAGCAGCGACGTACAGGGGGCCAAGTACAATGAGCAGTTCTTC	CASSDVQGAKYNEQFF
-	TRBV29-1	TRBJ1-1	many	12	TGCAGCGTTGGGACACAGAACACTGAAGCTTTCTTT	CSVGTQNTEAFF
TRBD2	TRBV6-1	TRBJ2-1	-	17	TGTGCCAGCAGGAAAAATTCCGGGACTAGCATTATGGGTGAGCAGTTCTTC	CASRKNSGTSIMGEQFF
TRBD2	TRBV10-3	TRBJ2-3	few	15	TGTGCCACACGACTAGCGGGAGGTTTCACAGATACGCAGTATTTT	CATRLAGGFTDTQYF
TRBD2	TRBV6-1	TRBJ2-7	few	15	TGTGCCAGCAGCCGACTAGCGGGAAAAGCCTACGAGCAGTACTTC	CASSRLAGKAYEQYF
-	TRBV27	TRBJ2-1	many	12	TGTGCCAGCCGGGATACCTACAATGAGCAGTTCTTC	CASRDTYNEQFF
TRBD1	TRBV19	TRBJ1-4	-	15	TGTGCCAGTAGTATAGAGGGGACAGCTAATGAAAAACTGTTTTTT	CASSIEGTANEKLFF
TRBD2	TRBV20-1	TRBJ2-1	many	15	TGCAGTGCTAGGAAGGGACTAGCAGTTGGAAATGAGCAGTTCTTC	CSARKGLAVGNEQFF
TRBD2	TRBV20-1	TRBJ2-1	-	18	TGCAGTGCTAGAGAGGGGTGGACTAGCGGGAGATTCTCAAATGAGCAGTTCTTC	CSAREGWTSGRFSNEQFF
-	TRBV27	TRBJ2-5	-	13	TGTGCCAGCAGTGATGGGGTAGGGGAGACCCAGTACTTC	CASSDGVGETQYF
-	TRBV4-1	TRBJ1-1	-	16	TGCGCCAGCAGCCGCGGACATACGGGGGGCGACACTGAAGCTTTCTTT	CASSRGHTGGDTEAFF
TRBD2	TRBV5-6	TRBJ2-2	many	16	TGTGCCAGCAGCTTGGGACTAGCGGCCTTCACCGGGGAGCTGTTTTTT	CASSLGLAAFTGELFF
TRBD2	TRBV5-6	TRBJ2-1	-	13	TGTGCCAGCAGCCCGGGACTAGTGGATGAGCAGTTCTTC	CASSPGLVDEQFF
-	TRBV5-4	TRBJ2-1	-	14	TGTGCCAGCAGCACGGGAGCGACTTACAATGAGCAGTTCTTC	CASSTGATYNEQFF